The 28 T cell receptor beta chains below come from one sample, sequenced in a study of blood T cell repertoires in COVID-19. TCRdb's copy holds only in-frame clones and misses some; the assay was immunoSEQ multiplex PCR. The table has about 150,000 clones, nearly 85% seen once. The sequenced sample was peripheral blood. All receptors derive from a human donor in a cohort sampled during active COVID-19.

The V gene is TRBV5-1, the J gene TRBJ1-1; tentatively, D is TRBD1 (6 bases). The CDR3 is made up of 16 amino acids. CDR1 and CDR2 from the germline V gene are SGHRS and YFSETQ. Trimming removed 0 bases at V and 1 base at J, with 13 bases between. DNA for the CDR3: TGCGCCAGCAGCTTGGCCTTAGGCAGGGGGAACACTGAAGCTTTCTTT. Protein sequence: CASSLALGRGNTEAFF.

This rearrangement joins TRBV2 to TRBJ2-7; TRBD1 matches 9 bases. The CDR3 is made up of 14 amino acids. V dropped 6 bases and J dropped 4; count of bases not matched to a gene: 7. Per the germline V gene, CDR1 is SNHLY and CDR2 is FYNNEI. As DNA, the CDR3 is TGTGCCAGCAGAGCACAGGGGGCCGGATACGAGCAGTACTTC. It yields the protein CASRAQGAGYEQYF. Variable domain in full (rest from reference TRBV2 and TRBJ2-7): EPEVTQTPSHQVTQMGQEVILRCVPISNHLYFYWYRQILGQKVEFLVSFYNNEISEKSEIFDDQFSVERPDGSNFTLKIRSTKLEDSAMYFCASRAQGAGYEQYFGPGTRLTVT.

The chain combines TRBV6-6 with TRBJ2-7; a weak D match, TRBD1 (6 bases). The V gene's germline CDR1 is MNHNY and CDR2 SVGAGI (reference sequence). The CDR3 contains 15 residues. Between the trimmed V and J ends, which lost 1 base and 1 base, there was a span of 11 bases. CDR3 coding DNA: TGTGCCAGCAGTTACTGGGCAGGGGATTCCTACGAGCAGTACTTC. Translation gives CASSYWAGDSYEQYF.

The CDR3 loop reads CASGLGKGVAFF. In DNA form, the CDR3 reads TGTGCTAGTGGTTTAGGGAAGGGGGTAGCTTTCTTT. The chain uses TRBV12-5 and TRBJ1-1; perhaps TRBD1 as D (6 bases). The CDR3 contains 12 residues. The germline V gene has CDR1 LGHNT and CDR2 FRNRAP. Between the trimmed V and J ends, which lost 3 bases and 10 bases, there was a span of 12 bases. Drawing the rest from reference TRBV12-5 and TRBJ1-1, the complete variable domain is DARVTQTPRHKVTEMGQEVTMRCQPILGHNTVFWYRQTMMQGLELLAYFRNRAPLDDSGMPKDRFSAEMPDATLATLKIQPSEPRDSAVYFCASGLGKGVAFFGQGTRLTVV.

This chain connects TRBV6-2 or TRBV6-3 to TRBJ1-1; maybe TRBD1 (5 bases). Trimming left V 4 bases short and J 7 bases short, with 16 bases between. Germline CDR1 is MNHEY and CDR2 is SVGEGT. The CDR3 runs to 14 residues. CDR3 in amino acids: CASSLLIRADEAFF. Written as DNA, the CDR3 is TGTGCCAGCAGTTTACTAATCAGGGCAGATGAAGCTTTCTTT.

This clone showed up many times. CDR3 region: CAWTPGTGQETQYF. CDR3 coding DNA: TGTGCCTGGACCCCAGGGACAGGGCAAGAGACCCAGTACTTC. The chain uses TRBV30 and TRBJ2-5; TRBD1 aligns across 9 bases. Germline V gene data show CDR1 as GTSNPN and CDR2 as SVGIG (reference sequence). The V gene end was trimmed by 4 bases and the J gene end by 2 bases; junction bases not matched to a gene: 5. CDR3 length: 14 amino acids.

This clone was seen a few times. V usage is TRBV12-1 and J usage is TRBJ2-3; TRBD1 was called by the table and not checked on the DNA. TRBV12-1 is annotated as a pseudogene. The CDR3 runs to 17 residues. CDR3 region: CASSFEQGTFSTDTQYF. CDR3 nucleotide sequence: TGTGCCAGCAGCTTCGAACAGGGGACATTTAGCACAGATACGCAGTATTTT.

The rearrangement links TRBV2 to TRBJ1-1; possibly TRBD1 for D (5 bases). CDR1 is SNHLY, CDR2 FYNNEI, per germline. The CDR3 has 13 residues. With 5 bases removed from V and 3 bases from J, the gap between germline ends came to 10 bases. The CDR3 DNA reads TGTGCCAGCAGTACCCAGGGTTACACTGAAGCTTTCTTT. Its translation: CASSTQGYTEAFF.

The gene calls are TRBV12-3 or TRBV12-4 and TRBJ2-5; D remains ambiguous. Trimming stripped 6 bases from V and 4 bases from J, with 9 bases between. The CDR3 spans 12 residues. This CDR3 is CASRGSGETQYF. The CDR3 coding sequence is TGTGCCAGCAGAGGTTCGGGAGAGACCCAGTACTTC.

The chain combines TRBV5-1 with TRBJ1-5; a possible D gene is TRBD1 (6 bases). Germline V lookup: CDR1 SGHRS, CDR2 YFSETQ. The V and J ends lost 4 bases and 7 bases respectively, with 18 bases between them. The CDR3 is made up of 15 amino acids. The DNA of the CDR3 is TGCGCCAGCAGCCCTACAGGGCTCCTCGGCCAGCCCCAGCATTTT. This codes for CASSPTGLLGQPQHF.

The chain has TRBV21-1 and TRBJ1-3; the table's D call of TRBD1 was not tested on the DNA. TRBV21-1 is a recognized pseudogene. CDR3 length: 16 residues. The CDR3 loop reads CASSIQTGAYGNTIYF. In nucleotides, the CDR3 is TGTGCCAGCAGCATCCAAACAGGGGCTTATGGAAACACCATATATTTT.

This sequence joins TRBV6-1 and TRBJ1-1, with D unclear. The germline V gene has CDR1 MNHNS and CDR2 SASEGT. The length of the CDR3 is 14 residues. V was pared by 2 bases and J by 3 bases, with 10 bases between. The CDR3 coding sequence is TGTGCCAGCAGTGAATACGGTGAAGACACTGAAGCTTTCTTT. Its translation is CASSEYGEDTEAFF.

This clone appeared once. The genes are TRBV18 and TRBJ1-5; no firm D call. The germline CDR1 and CDR2 sequences are KGHSH and LQKENI. The CDR3 is made up of 13 amino acids. V was shortened by 6 bases and J by 4 bases, with 10 bases between the two germline ends. CDR3 nucleotides: TGTGCCAGCTCGGGCCAAGCAAATCAGCCCCAGCATTTT. This gives the protein CASSGQANQPQHF.

The chain uses TRBV9 and TRBJ2-5, with 7 bases that match TRBD2. This CDR3 has 15 amino acids. Unmatched junction bases numbered 7, after V lost 3 bases and J lost 2 bases. Per germline, CDR1 SGDLS and CDR2 YYNGEE. The CDR3: CASSAWGGRQETQYF. CDR3 DNA: TGTGCCAGCAGCGCATGGGGCGGGAGACAAGAGACCCAGTACTTC.

This clone came up a few times. The chain links TRBV6-2 or TRBV6-3 to TRBJ2-7; D is possibly TRBD1 (6 bases). This CDR3 is 13 amino acids long. V lost 6 bases and J 7 bases, leaving 16 bases between the germline ends. Germline CDR1 reads MNHEY; CDR2 reads SVGEGT. CDR3 in amino acids: CASSPRGRSEQYF. The DNA of the CDR3 is TGTGCCAGCAGCCCCAGGGGACGGAGTGAGCAGTACTTC.

The chain carries TRBV18 and TRBJ1-1; 7 bases map to TRBD1. J lost 4 bases, V lost 6 bases, and 11 bases had no gene match. This CDR3 comprises 15 residues. Germline CDR1 is KGHSH and CDR2 is LQKENI. DNA for the CDR3: TGTGCCAGCTCCCCCTTACAGGGGACTTTCACTGAAGCTTTCTTT. Its translation is CASSPLQGTFTEAFF.

In its sample, this clone was seen a few times. The V gene is TRBV18, the J gene TRBJ2-7; TRBD1 agrees at 7 bases. The CDR3 is made up of 14 amino acids. CDR1 and CDR2 (germline): KGHSH, LQKENI. V shed 3 bases and J 3 bases; nucleotides not matched to a gene: 5. CDR3 protein: CASSPGTVGYEQYF. CDR3 nucleotide sequence: TGTGCCAGCTCACCCGGGACAGTGGGCTACGAGCAGTACTTC.

V usage is TRBV11-2 and J usage is TRBJ2-1, with 11 bases identical to TRBD2. Germline values: CDR1 SGHAT, CDR2 FQNNGV. The ends lost 3 bases at V and 7 bases at J; junction bases unmatched: 14. The CDR3 covers 18 residues. This chain's CDR3 is CASSLELPGLAVGNEQFF. CDR3 in DNA: TGTGCCAGCAGCTTGGAACTACCGGGACTAGCGGTGGGGAATGAGCAGTTCTTC.

The rearrangement joins TRBV5-4 to TRBJ2-1; the D gene is possibly TRBD2 (6 bases). The germline V gene has CDR1 SGHNT and CDR2 YYREEE (reference sequence). The CDR3 runs to 15 residues. V lost 4 bases, J lost 5 bases, and 16 bases lay in between. The CDR3 spells CASSVDPKRDNEQFF. As DNA, the CDR3 is TGTGCCAGCAGCGTGGATCCTAAGCGGGACAATGAGCAGTTCTTC.

This chain links TRBV7-2 with TRBJ2-3; D may be TRBD2 (5 bases). The germline V gene has CDR1 SGHTA and CDR2 FQGNSA. The CDR3 extends over 17 amino acids. V was cut by 2 bases and J by 3 bases, with 18 bases left in between. The CDR3 sequence: CASSLYQVFPGTDTQYF. The CDR3 nucleotides read TGTGCCAGCAGCTTATACCAGGTCTTCCCGGGGACAGATACGCAGTATTTT.

V gene TRBV19 combines with J gene TRBJ1-1; D perhaps matches TRBD1 (5 bases). The CDR3 runs 14 residues. The germline V gene has CDR1 LNHDA and CDR2 SQIVND (reference sequence). V lost 6 bases, J lost 8 bases, and 19 bases lay in between. The CDR3 DNA sequence: TGTGCCAGTAGACGTGGGGCTGCTAAGGCCGAAGCTTTCTTT. Its translation: CASRRGAAKAEAFF.

This rearrangement joins TRBV7-8 to TRBJ2-2; 11 bases agree with TRBD2. The germline V gene has CDR1 SGHVS and CDR2 FQNEAQ. The CDR3 is 17 amino acids. J lost 11 bases, V lost 4 bases, and 15 bases had no gene match. This chain's CDR3 is CASSSTFSGRASRELFF. The CDR3 region has the DNA TGTGCCAGCAGCTCGACCTTTAGCGGGAGGGCCTCGCGAGAGCTGTTTTTT.

The chain combines TRBV24-1 with TRBJ1-2; D call uncertain. The ends were cut back, 3 bases at V and 4 bases at J, with 17 bases in the middle. The CDR3 runs to 16 residues. The germline gives CDR1 KGHDR, CDR2 SFDVKD. CDR3 in amino acids: CATSDPGAGSIYGYTF. For the CDR3, the DNA is TGTGCCACCAGTGATCCCGGAGCCGGGAGTATCTATGGCTACACCTTC.

The chain carries TRBV5-1 and TRBJ2-5; 10 nucleotides match TRBD1. The junction had 6 bases not matched to a gene; V was cut back by 3 bases and J by 4 bases. CDR3 length: 15 amino acids. CDR1 is SGHRS, CDR2 YFSETQ, per germline. The CDR3 here is CASSSGDRGLETQYF. Written as DNA, the CDR3 is TGCGCCAGCAGCTCGGGGGACAGGGGTTTAGAGACCCAGTACTTC.

The CDR3 here is CASSARQGPYGYTF. DNA for the CDR3: TGTGCCAGCAGCGCCAGACAGGGACCCTATGGCTACACCTTC. The V and J genes are TRBV2 and TRBJ1-2; TRBD1 matches 7 bases. Germline CDR1 SNHLY, CDR2 FYNNEI. V dropped 6 bases and J dropped 4; count of bases not matched to a gene: 8. This CDR3 contains 14 residues.

The chain combines TRBV27 with TRBJ1-2, with D unresolved. This CDR3 has 13 residues. Germline V gene sequence: CDR1 MNHEY, CDR2 SMNVEV (reference sequence). With 3 bases removed from V and 5 bases from J, the gap between germline ends came to 10 bases. Here the CDR3 reads CASSFGVAYGYTF. For the CDR3, the DNA is TGTGCCAGCAGTTTCGGAGTTGCTTATGGCTACACCTTC.

The CDR3 coding sequence is TGTGCCAGCAGTCTTCTCAGCGGCCCCGCACGGGATACGCAGTATTTT. Its protein product is CASSLLSGPARDTQYF. The V gene is TRBV6-6, the J gene TRBJ2-3; perhaps TRBD2 as D (5 bases). Trimming pared 5 bases from V and 6 bases from J, leaving 21 bases between. The germline CDR1 and CDR2 sequences are MNHNY and SVGAGI (reference sequence). The CDR3 is made up of 16 amino acids.

The chain employs TRBV28 and TRBJ1-1; a possible D gene is TRBD1 (6 bases). Germline assignment: CDR1 MDHEN and CDR2 SYDVKM. The CDR3 totals 13 residues. The V and J ends lost 7 bases and 2 bases respectively, with 11 bases between them. The CDR3, as DNA: TGTGCCAGCACCGGGACACCTAACACTGAAGCTTTCTTT. Translated, it gives CASTGTPNTEAFF.